This entry is about one TCR beta chain. Its antigen is still unknown. The data stem from a study of lymphopenia after photon versus proton radiotherapy. General study results and limits: Proton therapy kept repertoires fairly stable, unlike photons, which gained effector/memory cells.

Sequenced by immunoSEQ multiplex PCR; TCRdb stores in-frame clones only, minus some. The repertoire has 70,000 to 95,000 clones, more than 70% of them found once; the top ten carry 1.3% to 1.5%. In germline, CDR1 is SGDLS, CDR2 YYNGEE. There are 15 residues in the CDR3. The germline V and J ends were trimmed by 4 bases and 4 bases, with 17 bases remaining between them. The chain has TRBV9 and TRBJ2-5; tentatively, D is TRBD2 (6 bases). The starting material was peripheral blood, obtained from a patient treated with proton-based radiotherapy. The receptor was isolated from a man in his 60s with pancreatic cancer. For the CDR3, the DNA is TGTGCCAGCAGCCCCCTGGGGGGAGTGGGAGAGACCCAGTACTTC. As protein: CASSPLGGVGETQYF.